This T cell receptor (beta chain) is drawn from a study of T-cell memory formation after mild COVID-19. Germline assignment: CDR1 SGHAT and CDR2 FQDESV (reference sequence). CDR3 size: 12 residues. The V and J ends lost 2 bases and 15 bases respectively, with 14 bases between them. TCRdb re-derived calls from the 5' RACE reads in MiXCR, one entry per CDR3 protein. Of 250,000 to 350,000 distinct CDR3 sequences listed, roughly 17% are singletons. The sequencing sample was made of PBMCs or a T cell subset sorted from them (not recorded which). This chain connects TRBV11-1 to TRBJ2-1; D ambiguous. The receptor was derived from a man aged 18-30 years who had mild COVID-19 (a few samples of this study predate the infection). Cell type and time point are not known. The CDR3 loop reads CASSLNSGPRFF. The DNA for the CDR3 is TGTGCCAGCAGCTTAAACTCTGGGCCCAGGTTCTTC. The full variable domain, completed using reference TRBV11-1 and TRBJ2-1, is EAEVAQSPRYKITEKSQAVAFWCDPISGHATLYWYRQILGQGPELLVQFQDESVVDDSQLPKDRFSAERLKGVDSTLKIQPAELGDSAMYLCASSLNSGPRFFGPGTRLTVL.